The 25 T cell receptor beta chains below come from one sample, sequenced in a study of T cell responses to AZD1222 COVID-19 vaccine. Method: immunoSEQ multiplex PCR; TCRdb's copy keeps in-frame clones and lacks some. Altogether around 170,000 clones are present, approximately 91% being singletons, with the ten largest covering 0.95% to 1%. The sequences come from peripheral blood, collected on day 0 of AZD1222 vaccination. The receptors were sampled from an adult in good health.

As for this clone: One junction end does not reproduce the germline sequence, and a read error may be involved. The rearrangement uses TRBV6-1 and TRBJ1-4; 7 nucleotides line up with TRBD1. The germline gives CDR1 MNHNS, CDR2 SASEGT. The CDR3 sequence is 15 residues long. CDR3 region: CASREEQGLGEKLFF. CDR3 nucleotide sequence: TGTGCCAGCAGGGAAGAACAGGGGCTGGGCGAAAAACTGTTTTTT.

The chain has TRBV5-1 and TRBJ2-4, with D hard to call. Trimming shortened V by 1 base and J by 0 bases, and 17 bases separated the two germline ends. This CDR3 region has 18 residues. Germline V gene data show CDR1 as SGHRS and CDR2 as YFSETQ. The CDR3 region is CASSLSPPTPLAKNIQYF. CDR3 nucleotide sequence: TGCGCCAGCAGCTTGTCGCCCCCAACCCCACTAGCCAAAAACATTCAGTACTTC.

This rearrangement joins TRBV5-1 to TRBJ2-3; unclear D gene. CDR1 and CDR2 (germline): SGHRS, YFSETQ. CDR3 length: 13 residues. V dropped 0 bases and J dropped 7 bases, with 9 bases sitting between them. The DNA of the CDR3 is TGCGCCAGCAGCTTGGAGGGCTCAAATACGCAGTATTTT. This codes for CASSLEGSNTQYF.

The chain combines TRBV11-2 with TRBJ1-1; D is unresolved. Germline lookup yields CDR1 SGHAT and CDR2 FQNNGV. This CDR3 has 17 amino acids. The V and J ends lost 2 bases and 0 bases respectively, with 16 bases between them. CDR3 sequence reads: CASSLSPPGIMNTEAFF. CDR3 DNA sequence: TGTGCCAGCAGCTTATCGCCTCCGGGCATTATGAACACTGAAGCTTTCTTT.

This clone was picked up one time. The rearrangement joins TRBV20-1 to TRBJ1-2; D perhaps matches TRBD1 (6 bases). Germline-derived CDR1 and CDR2 are DFQATT and SNEGSKA (reference sequence). With 3 bases removed from V and 6 bases from J, the gap between germline ends came to 17 bases. The length of the CDR3 is 14 residues. The CDR3 loop reads CSASPIRGGDGYTF. The CDR3 DNA follows: TGCAGTGCTAGTCCCATCCGGGGGGGCGATGGCTACACCTTC.

This chain connects TRBV30 to TRBJ2-7, with a possible D match to TRBD2 (6 bases). V was pared by 3 bases and J by 13 bases, with 28 bases between. The CDR3 runs to 15 residues. Germline lookup yields CDR1 GTSNPN and CDR2 SVGIG (reference sequence). The CDR3 protein is CAWSEILAPARYLYF. The CDR3 region has the DNA TGTGCCTGGAGCGAAATACTAGCCCCAGCCCGGTATCTCTACTTC.

This clone was seen once. The chain links TRBV2 to TRBJ1-5; unclear D gene. CDR1 SNHLY and CDR2 FYNNEI come from the germline V gene. This CDR3 is 13 amino acids long. V shed 3 bases and J shed 3 bases, with 6 bases lying between them. CDR3 in amino acids: CASSDTFNQPQHF. The CDR3 nucleotides read TGTGCCAGCAGTGACACGTTCAATCAGCCCCAGCATTTT.

This clone was picked up one time. The chain uses TRBV5-1 and TRBJ1-1; TRBD1 matches at 7 bases. With V trimmed by 0 bases and J by 0 bases, 5 bases remained unmatched. The CDR3 runs 16 residues. Germline V lookup: CDR1 SGHRS, CDR2 YFSETQ. CDR3 sequence: CASSLGAGGMNTEAFF. The CDR3 DNA reads as TGCGCCAGCAGCTTGGGCGCAGGGGGGATGAACACTGAAGCTTTCTTT.

This chain links TRBV12-1 with TRBJ1-5; no check of the table's D call, TRBD1, against the DNA was made. TRBV12-1 is a recognized pseudogene. The CDR3 totals 16 residues. CDR3 sequence reads: CASSSTGSGSNQPQHF. CDR3 nucleotides: TGTGCCAGCAGCTCTACAGGGTCTGGGAGCAATCAGCCCCAGCATTTT.

The CDR3 DNA reads TGTGCCAGTAAACTAGCGGGAGCGTACGAGCAGTACTTC. This encodes CASKLAGAYEQYF. The chain combines TRBV19 with TRBJ2-7, with 11 bases identical to TRBD2. Germline V lookup: CDR1 LNHDA, CDR2 SQIVND (reference sequence). Trimming removed 7 bases from V and 4 bases from J; junction bases left unmatched: 3. This CDR3 has 13 amino acids.

The chain couples TRBV4-1 to TRBJ2-1; D tentatively fits TRBD1 or TRBD2 (5 bases each). V was shortened by 8 bases and J by 0 bases, with 14 bases between the two germline ends. The CDR3 extends over 15 amino acids. Germline CDR1 and CDR2: MGHRA and YSYEKL. Written as DNA, the CDR3 is TGCGCCAGCGGACCGACAGCGGACTCCTACAATGAGCAGTTCTTC. Its translation is CASGPTADSYNEQFF.

The V and J genes are TRBV6-2 or TRBV6-3 and TRBJ1-1, with D maybe TRBD1 (6 bases). Germline V gives CDR1 MNHEY, CDR2 SVGEGT. This CDR3 spans 16 amino acids. Trimming took 2 bases from V and 4 from J, leaving 17 bases between them. The CDR3 nucleotides read TGTGCCAGCAGTTACGACGTAGGAGGGGGAATCACTGAAGCTTTCTTT. Translated, it gives CASSYDVGGGITEAFF.

The genes are TRBV5-1 and TRBJ2-2; TRBD1 agrees at 7 bases. Unmatched junction bases numbered 5, after V lost 4 bases and J lost 2 bases. Germline CDR1 reads SGHRS; CDR2 reads YFSETQ. This CDR3 is built from 15 residues. The CDR3 sequence is CASSLGTVNTGELFF. The CDR3 nucleotides read TGCGCCAGCAGCCTCGGGACAGTAAACACCGGGGAGCTGTTTTTT.

The chain employs TRBV5-1 and TRBJ1-2; 7 bases align to TRBD1. Germline V lookup: CDR1 SGHRS, CDR2 YFSETQ. The junction had 9 bases not matched to a gene; V was cut back by 3 bases and J by 4 bases. The CDR3 contains 15 residues. CDR3 in amino acids: CASSSKTGRGYGYTF. The CDR3 DNA is TGCGCCAGCAGCTCAAAGACAGGGCGCGGCTATGGCTACACCTTC.

The V call is TRBV6-5, the J call TRBJ1-2; D not resolved. CDR1 is MNHEY, CDR2 SVGAGI, per germline. The CDR3 sequence is 16 residues long. Trimming cost V 4 bases and J 0 bases, with 15 bases left between them. CDR3 in DNA: TGTGCCAGCAGTTTTACCACGAGTGGCCCTAACTATGGCTACACCTTC. Encoded protein: CASSFTTSGPNYGYTF.

The chain is built from TRBV20-1 and TRBJ2-7; a possible D gene is TRBD1 (6 bases). CDR3 length: 15 residues. From germline, CDR1 is DFQATT and CDR2 SNEGSKA (reference sequence). V was cut by 3 bases and J by 2 bases, with 17 bases left in between. The CDR3, as DNA: TGCAGTGCTAGTGGGGTGGCAGGGGACCCCTACGAGCAGTACTTC. It yields the protein CSASGVAGDPYEQYF.

The rearrangement joins TRBV14 to TRBJ2-1, with a tentative D call TRBD2 (6 bases). Germline assignment: CDR1 SGHDN and CDR2 FVKESK. This CDR3 region has 16 residues. The V and J ends lost 1 base and 8 bases respectively, with 18 bases between them. The CDR3 nucleotides are TGTGCCAGCAGCCAAGGTGGTGGGAGGCGTTTCGATGAGCAGTTCTTC. Translation gives CASSQGGGRRFDEQFF.

CDR3 sequence: CASSLGVGGGTGELFF. The DNA for the CDR3 is TGCGCCAGCAGCTTGGGCGTTGGTGGGGGAACCGGGGAGCTGTTTTTT. This rearrangement joins TRBV5-1 to TRBJ2-2; D possibly matches TRBD1 or TRBD2 (5 bases each). The CDR3 is made up of 16 amino acids. Germline loops: CDR1 SGHRS, CDR2 YFSETQ. V dropped 0 bases and J dropped 5 bases, with 14 bases sitting between them.

Only one count was recorded for this clone. The genes are TRBV13 and TRBJ2-3; 7 positions agree with TRBD1. Germline loops: CDR1 PRHDT, CDR2 FYEKMQ (reference sequence). The CDR3 contains 15 residues. Unmatched junction bases numbered 6, after V lost 6 bases and J lost 0 bases. The CDR3: CASRPQGTSTDTQYF. The CDR3 coding sequence is TGTGCCAGCAGGCCACAGGGGACCAGCACAGATACGCAGTATTTT.

The genes are TRBV9 and TRBJ2-1; the match to TRBD2 covers 7 bases. Germline V gives CDR1 SGDLS, CDR2 YYNGEE. The J segment lost 6 bases and the V segment lost 2 bases, leaving 8 bases of the junction unmatched. This CDR3 region has 15 residues. The CDR3: CASSVGGREANEQFF. CDR3 in DNA: TGTGCCAGCAGCGTCGGGGGACGGGAGGCCAATGAGCAGTTCTTC.

Written as DNA, the CDR3 is TGTGCCAGCAGCTTAGGGGACGGCTTCCAAGAGACCCAGTACTTC. It yields the protein CASSLGDGFQETQYF. This chain connects TRBV7-3 to TRBJ2-5; D tentatively fits TRBD1 or TRBD2 (5 bases each). The V gene lost 2 bases and the J gene lost 1 base, with 11 bases spanning the gap. The length of the CDR3 is 15 residues. Per the germline V gene, CDR1 is SGHTA and CDR2 is FQGTGA.

The chain employs TRBV7-2 and TRBJ2-7; the match to TRBD2 covers 9 bases. The CDR3 spans 14 residues. V was pared by 5 bases and J by 2 bases, with 4 bases of the junction left unmatched. Germline assignment: CDR1 SGHTA and CDR2 FQGNSA. The CDR3 nucleotides read TGTGCCAGCAGCCCTAGCGGGGCGACCTACGAGCAGTACTTC. Its translation is CASSPSGATYEQYF.

The chain has TRBV6-2 or TRBV6-3 and TRBJ2-1; D may correspond to TRBD1 or TRBD2 (5 bases each). This CDR3 has 13 residues. Trimming stripped 6 bases from V and 4 bases from J, with 10 bases between. CDR1 and CDR2 (germline): MNHEY, SVGEGT. For the CDR3, the DNA is TGTGCCAGCAGCGGGGACCGATACAATGAGCAGTTCTTC. Translated, it gives CASSGDRYNEQFF.

V gene TRBV10-3 combines with J gene TRBJ1-4; D remains ambiguous. The CDR3 sequence is 15 residues long. Germline V gene sequence: CDR1 ENHRY, CDR2 SYGVKD. V lost 6 bases to trimming and J lost 3 bases, with 14 bases between them. CDR3 sequence (DNA): TGTGCCATCAGCCCCTCAGATATACCTAATGAAAAACTGTTTTTT. Its translation is CAISPSDIPNEKLFF.

The chain links TRBV19 to TRBJ1-1, with D uncertain. The CDR3 runs 11 residues. Germline V lookup: CDR1 LNHDA, CDR2 SQIVND (reference sequence). Trimming pared 9 bases from V and 6 bases from J, leaving 11 bases between. The CDR3 spells CASALSSEAFF. CDR3 sequence (DNA): TGTGCCAGCGCCTTGAGTTCTGAAGCTTTCTTT. The full variable domain, its missing parts supplied by reference TRBV19 and TRBJ1-1, is DGGITQSPKYLFRKEGQNVTLSCEQNLNHDAMYWYRQDPGQGLRLIYYSQIVNDFQKGDIAEGYSVSREKKESFPLTVTSAQKNPTAFYLCASALSSEAFFGQGTRLTVV.